This T cell receptor beta chain was identified in a study of technical replicates of blood from a handful of donors. Profiled with immunoSEQ multiplex PCR; TCRdb holds only in-frame clones, not every one. The table includes 70,000 to 95,000 clones, about 97% detected once. Sequenced: T cells isolated from PBMCs. This clonotype was obtained from a human donor in good health.

CDR3 sequence (DNA): TGTGCCAGCAGTGGGGGGGACGGGGAAAAACTGTTTTTT. Amino acid sequence: CASSGGDGEKLFF. The chain couples TRBV6-1 to TRBJ1-4; D possibly corresponds to TRBD1 (5 bases). V lost 4 bases and J lost 8, with 11 bases in between. CDR3 size: 13 residues. Germline lookup yields CDR1 MNHNS and CDR2 SASEGT.